Listed below are T cell receptor beta chains from one sample, sequenced in a study of blood T cell repertoires in COVID-19. The data were produced by immunoSEQ multiplex PCR, yet TCRdb's version contains in-frame clones alone and is incomplete. The sample contains about 260,000 clones, 75% to 90% of which appear only once. Material for sequencing was PBMCs or T cells enriched from blood (not recorded which). These receptors were collected from a man in his forties or fifties who had been exposed to COVID-19. Both conserved end residues are part of each CDR3. D genes are given only for firm matches. Clone size is not always given. Where it is, it says once, few, many or a class for expanded clones.

TRBJ2-1	15	NA	TRBD2	TRBV10-3	CAISDTTSGYNEQFF	TGTGCCATCAGTGATACGACTAGCGGATACAATGAGCAGTTCTTC
TRBJ2-6	17	NA	TRBD2	TRBV5-1	CARSPGGAVSGANVLTF	TGCGCCCGCAGCCCGGGGGGGGCAGTCTCTGGGGCCAACGTCCTGACTTTC
TRBJ1-2	13	NA	NA	TRBV6-5	CASSYGRERGYTF	TGTGCCAGCAGTTACGGTCGGGAGAGAGGCTACACCTTC
TRBJ1-6	14	NA	TRBD1	TRBV27	CASSLQGMISPLHF	TGTGCCAGCAGTCTACAGGGGATGATTTCACCCCTCCACTTT
TRBJ2-2	15	NA	NA	TRBV5-1	CASSLGATNTGELFF	TGCGCCAGCAGCTTGGGGGCCACGAACACCGGGGAGCTGTTTTTT
TRBJ1-6	16	NA	TRBD1	TRBV28	CAIPSSRDRANSPLHF	TGTGCCATCCCGAGCTCTCGGGACAGGGCCAATTCACCCCTCCACTTT
TRBJ2-2	16	NA	NA	TRBV5-1	CASSLRQTLNTGELFF	TGCGCCAGCAGCTTGAGACAGACGCTGAACACCGGGGAGCTGTTTTTT
TRBJ2-2	16	few	NA	TRBV29-1	CSVERLDRVNTGELFF	TGCAGCGTTGAACGTTTGGACAGAGTTAACACCGGGGAGCTGTTTTTT
TRBJ1-5	18	NA	TRBD1	TRBV4-1	CASSQESADRGWNQPQHF	TGCGCCAGCAGCCAAGAATCGGCGGACAGGGGTTGGAATCAGCCCCAGCATTTT
TRBJ1-2	14	NA	TRBD1	TRBV25-1	CASSGHDRGYGYTF	TGTGCCAGCAGTGGGCATGACAGGGGCTATGGCTACACCTTC
TRBJ2-2	16	NA	NA	TRBV10-3	CAIRSGTGSNTGELFF	TGTGCCATCAGGTCAGGCACAGGGTCGAACACCGGGGAGCTGTTTTTT
TRBJ2-1	15	NA	TRBD2	TRBV29-1	CSVNGVSGRAYEQFF	TGCAGCGTCAATGGAGTGAGCGGGAGAGCCTATGAGCAGTTCTTC
TRBJ2-3	14	NA	NA	TRBV4-1	CASSVAGSRDTQYF	TGCGCCAGCAGTGTTGCGGGGTCCCGGGATACGCAGTATTTT
TRBJ2-2	12	NA	NA	TRBV29-1	CSVAGIPGELFF	TGCAGCGTTGCAGGGATCCCCGGGGAGCTGTTTTTT
TRBJ1-5	15	NA	NA	TRBV27	CASSSQVWAHQPQHF	TGTGCCAGCAGTTCGCAGGTGTGGGCACATCAGCCCCAGCATTTT
TRBJ1-2	12	NA	NA	TRBV2	CASRGTRDGYTF	TGTGCCAGCAGGGGAACCAGGGATGGCTACACCTTC
TRBJ1-5	14	NA	TRBD1	TRBV19	CASSRSGGDQPQHF	TGTGCCAGTAGCAGATCAGGGGGTGATCAGCCCCAGCATTTT
TRBJ1-2	14	NA	NA	TRBV5-6	CASSFQGQTYGYTF	TGTGCCAGCAGCTTTCAAGGACAGACCTATGGCTACACCTTC
TRBJ1-4	18	NA	TRBD1	TRBV28	CASSFWSATGGLFEKLFF	TGTGCCAGCAGTTTTTGGTCGGCAACAGGGGGCTTATTCGAAAAACTGTTTTTT
TRBJ2-3	17	NA	TRBD2	TRBV5-1	CASSLGASGGYGDTQYF	TGCGCCAGCAGCCTGGGGGCTAGCGGGGGATATGGAGATACGCAGTATTTT
TRBJ2-6	16	NA	TRBD1	TRBV7-9	CASSYETGVGANVLTF	TGTGCCAGCAGCTACGAGACAGGGGTCGGGGCCAACGTCCTGACTTTC
TRBJ1-5	15	NA	NA	TRBV6-5	CAIIQTTGSNQPQHF	TGTGCCATAATTCAGACAACCGGATCGAATCAGCCCCAGCATTTT
TRBJ1-4	15	NA	TRBD1	TRBV11-1	CASSPPGQPNEKLFF	TGTGCCAGCAGCCCCCCGGGACAGCCTAATGAAAAACTGTTTTTT
TRBJ2-5	15	NA	TRBD1	TRBV5-1	CASRISGGRGETQYF	TGCGCCAGCAGAATCTCAGGGGGCAGGGGGGAGACCCAGTACTTC
TRBJ2-5	12	NA	NA	TRBV12-3/TRBV12-4	CASSTGFETQYF	TGTGCCAGCAGTACAGGGTTTGAGACCCAGTACTTC
TRBJ1-1	17	NA	TRBD1	TRBV7-4	CASSYRRDSQLNTEAFF	TGTGCCAGCAGCTATCGCCGGGACAGCCAACTGAACACTGAAGCTTTCTTT
TRBJ1-5	16	NA	NA	TRBV28	CASRGGQYNSNQPQHF	TGTGCCAGCAGGGGCGGACAGTACAATAGCAATCAGCCCCAGCATTTT
TRBJ1-1	14	NA	NA	TRBV11-1	CASSQDIMNTEAFF	TGTGCCAGCAGCCAGGACATTATGAACACTGAAGCTTTCTTT
TRBJ1-2	14	NA	TRBD1	TRBV28	CASFRQGAGYGYTF	TGTGCGAGCTTCCGACAGGGGGCGGGCTATGGCTACACCTTC
TRBJ1-2	17	NA	TRBD1	TRBV5-4	CASSGDRGAFRDYSYTF	TGTGCCAGCAGCGGGGACAGGGGCGCCTTCAGAGACTATAGCTACACCTTC
TRBJ1-2	15	NA	NA	TRBV7-9	CASSLARVRGTGYTF	TGTGCCAGCAGCTTAGCGAGGGTCAGGGGCACAGGCTACACCTTC
TRBJ2-2	16	NA	TRBD2	TRBV5-1	CASSFLAGGGTGELFF	TGCGCCAGCAGCTTCTTAGCGGGAGGAGGCACCGGGGAGCTGTTTTTT
TRBJ1-1	13	NA	NA	TRBV6-1	CASSDNRDTEAFF	TGTGCCAGCAGTGACAATAGAGACACTGAAGCTTTCTTT
TRBJ2-3	13	NA	NA	TRBV10-3	CAISESGSDTQYF	TGTGCCATCAGTGAGTCGGGCTCAGATACGCAGTATTTT
TRBJ2-4	14	NA	TRBD1	TRBV23-1	CASSQQTGGNIQYF	TGCGCCAGCAGTCAGCAGACAGGGGGAAACATTCAGTACTTC
TRBJ1-2	13	NA	TRBD1	TRBV18	CASSLQGADGYTF	TGTGCCAGCTCATTACAGGGGGCGGATGGCTACACCTTC
TRBJ1-5	20	NA	TRBD1	TRBV9	CASSLSGPLGQGAGNQPQHF	TGTGCCAGCAGCCTCAGTGGCCCCTTGGGACAGGGGGCTGGCAATCAGCCCCAGCATTTT
TRBJ2-2	17	NA	TRBD2	TRBV7-9	CASSFASGVANTGELFF	TGTGCCAGCAGCTTCGCTAGCGGGGTAGCGAACACCGGGGAGCTGTTTTTT
TRBJ1-1	14	NA	TRBD1	TRBV4-1	CASSPRTGGTEAFF	TGCGCCAGCAGCCCCCGGACAGGGGGCACTGAAGCTTTCTTT
TRBJ2-1	16	NA	TRBD2	TRBV7-2	CASSLRTSGAYNEQFF	TGTGCCAGCAGCCTTCGGACTAGCGGGGCCTACAATGAGCAGTTCTTC
TRBJ2-4	17	NA	TRBD1	TRBV7-2	CASSSRGQGTGKNIQYF	TGTGCCAGCAGCTCCCGAGGACAGGGAACGGGCAAAAACATTCAGTACTTC
TRBJ1-2	15	NA	TRBD1	TRBV14	CASSRGQGHRYGYTF	TGTGCCAGCAGCCGTGGACAGGGGCATCGGTATGGCTACACCTTC
TRBJ2-3	11	NA	NA	TRBV20-1	CSARSRDTQYF	TGCAGTGCTAGAAGCCGAGATACGCAGTATTTT
TRBJ2-3	15	NA	TRBD1	TRBV5-1	CASSYPRTGTDTQYF	TGCGCCAGCAGCTACCCCCGGACAGGGACGGATACGCAGTATTTT
TRBJ1-3	14	NA	NA	TRBV9	CASSAGLSGNTIYF	TGTGCCAGCAGTGCTGGGCTCTCTGGAAACACCATATATTTT
TRBJ1-1	13	NA	TRBD1	TRBV19	CASSMNRGTEAFF	TGTGCCAGTAGTATGAACAGGGGGACTGAAGCTTTCTTT
TRBJ2-7	14	NA	NA	TRBV7-9	CASSFTGSSYEQYF	TGTGCCAGCAGCTTCACAGGGAGCTCCTACGAGCAGTACTTC
TRBJ1-6	16	NA	TRBD1	TRBV27	CASSPTGGGGNSPLHF	TGTGCCAGCAGTCCGACAGGGGGCGGCGGGAATTCACCCCTCCACTTT
TRBJ2-2	15	NA	TRBD1	TRBV7-9	CASSPGQGNTGELFF	TGTGCCAGCTCCCCGGGACAGGGCAACACCGGGGAGCTGTTTTTT
TRBJ1-3	17	NA	NA	TRBV4-2	CASSHPWTESSGNTIYF	TGTGCCAGCAGCCACCCTTGGACAGAGAGCTCTGGAAACACCATATATTTT
TRBJ2-5	14	once	TRBD1	TRBV25-1	CATADRVDQETQYF	TGTGCCACCGCGGACAGGGTGGACCAAGAGACCCAGTACTTC
TRBJ2-1	15	NA	TRBD1	TRBV7-3	CASSPLGQIYNEQFF	TGTGCCAGCAGCCCATTGGGACAGATATACAATGAGCAGTTCTTC
TRBJ2-1	15	NA	NA	TRBV15	CATSIGAQSYNEQFF	TGTGCCACCAGCATTGGGGCCCAGTCCTACAATGAGCAGTTCTTC
TRBJ1-1	13	NA	NA	TRBV29-1	CSVETGLNTEAFF	TGCAGCGTTGAAACAGGATTAAACACTGAAGCTTTCTTT
TRBJ2-1	14	NA	NA	TRBV9	CASSVGGEYNEQFF	TGTGCCAGCAGCGTAGGCGGGGAGTACAATGAGCAGTTCTTC
TRBJ2-7	14	NA	TRBD1	TRBV9	CASSVAGTAYEQYF	TGTGCCAGCAGCGTAGCCGGGACAGCCTACGAGCAGTACTTC